This entry lists 7 T cell receptor beta chains sequenced from one sample in a study of blood T cell repertoires in COVID-19. Repertoires were generated with immunoSEQ multiplex PCR, while TCRdb's copy carries only in-frame clones and drops some. This table holds 310,000 or so clones, 70% to 90% found once. Specimen: PBMCs or T cells enriched from blood (not recorded which). These TCRs come from a woman between 40 and 50 years old who had recovered from COVID-19.

J is TRBJ2-7 and V is TRBV3-1 (or the pseudogene TRBV3-2); possibly TRBD1 for D (5 bases). Germline values: CDR1 LGHDT, CDR2 YNNKEL (reference sequence). Between the trimmed V and J ends, which lost 3 bases and 0 bases, there was a span of 12 bases. The CDR3 has 15 residues. The CDR3 DNA is TGTGCCAGCAGCCACACAGGTCAAAGCTCCTACGAGCAGTACTTC. Amino acids: CASSHTGQSSYEQYF.

V is TRBV29-1 and J is TRBJ2-3, with TRBD2 matching over 9 bases. Germline V gives CDR1 SQVTM, CDR2 ANQGSEA. The CDR3 extends over 16 amino acids. Trimming at V came to 2 bases and at J to 4 bases, leaving 10 bases not matched to a gene. This CDR3 is CSVEPLASGVSDTQYF. The CDR3 region has the DNA TGCAGCGTTGAACCCCTGGCTAGCGGGGTTTCAGATACGCAGTATTTT.

The genes are TRBV9 and TRBJ2-2; 7 bases align to TRBD2. V shed 0 bases and J 4 bases; nucleotides not matched to a gene: 3. Germline V gene lookup returns CDR1 SGDLS and CDR2 YYNGEE. The CDR3 consists of 15 residues. CDR3 coding DNA: TGTGCCAGCAGCGTAGGGACTAGTGGCACCGGGGAGCTGTTTTTT. As protein: CASSVGTSGTGELFF.

The chain couples TRBV7-3 to TRBJ2-3, with 10 positions matching TRBD2. The germline CDR1 and CDR2 sequences are SGHTA and FQGTGA. The CDR3 is 16 residues long. V lost 5 bases, J lost 2 bases, and 7 bases stayed unmatched. The CDR3 protein is CASSPRSGGPTDTQYF. The CDR3 DNA reads TGTGCCAGCAGCCCACGTAGCGGGGGGCCCACAGATACGCAGTATTTT.

The rearrangement uses TRBV2 and TRBJ1-1, with 11 bases aligning to TRBD1. The germline V gene has CDR1 SNHLY and CDR2 FYNNEI. This CDR3 is 14 amino acids long. V lost 4 bases, J lost 5 bases, and 3 bases stayed unmatched. The CDR3 sequence: CASSGDRGWTEAFF. CDR3 bases: TGTGCCAGCAGTGGGGACAGGGGGTGGACTGAAGCTTTCTTT.

This chain links TRBV6-6 with TRBJ2-1; 7 nucleotides agree with TRBD1. There are 12 residues in the CDR3. The germline CDR1 and CDR2 sequences are MNHNY and SVGAGI (reference sequence). The CDR3, as DNA: TGTGCTCACAGGGGCTCCTACAATGAGCAGTTCTTC. It codes for CAHRGSYNEQFF.

The chain carries TRBV30 and TRBJ1-6; no clear D. Per germline, CDR1 GTSNPN and CDR2 SVGIG (reference sequence). The V and J ends lost 5 bases and 0 bases respectively, with 11 bases between them. The CDR3 is 15 amino acids. CDR3 protein: CAWQALSSYNSPLHF. The DNA of the CDR3 is TGTGCCTGGCAAGCTTTGAGCTCCTATAATTCACCCCTCCACTTT.